Listed below are T cell receptor beta chains from one sample, sequenced in a study of blood T cell repertoires in COVID-19. Generated by immunoSEQ multiplex PCR, the TCRdb table keeps only in-frame clones and is missing some. The sample lists approximately 300,000 clones; about 92% were seen once. Sequenced material: PBMCs or T cells enriched from blood (not recorded which). The source of these receptors is a young woman who had recovered from COVID-19. The CDR3 runs from the conserved cysteine through the conserved F or W. D genes are given only for firm matches. A row's size may be missing; if present it is once, few, many or a size class.

D | J | V | size | DNA | CDR3
TRBD2 | TRBJ2-1 | TRBV6-2/TRBV6-3 | NA | TGTGCCAGCAGTTACCCCCCGTGGTTTAGTAGCGGGAACAGTGAGCAGTTCTTC | CASSYPPWFSSGNSEQFF
NA | TRBJ1-3 | TRBV5-1 | NA | TGCGCCAGCAGGTCCGGACAGATTTCGGGAAACACCATATATTTT | CASRSGQISGNTIYF
NA | TRBJ1-6 | TRBV3-1/TRBV3-2 | few | TGTGCCAGCAGCCAGAGGTCTTCACCCCTCCACTTT | CASSQRSSPLHF
TRBD1 | TRBJ1-1 | TRBV28 | NA | TGTGCCAGCAGCCCAGACAGGGCGGATGTGGGTGAAGCTTTCTTT | CASSPDRADVGEAFF
NA | TRBJ1-2 | TRBV6-6 | NA | TGTGCCAGCAGCGGACAGTACTATGGCTACACCTTC | CASSGQYYGYTF
NA | TRBJ1-1 | TRBV19 | NA | TGTGCCAGTAGTATGGGGGGGCGTGAAGCTTTCTTT | CASSMGGREAFF
NA | TRBJ1-2 | TRBV30 | NA | TGTGCCTGGAGTGTCTCAGGGTATGAGGGCTACACCTTC | CAWSVSGYEGYTF
TRBD2 | TRBJ2-1 | TRBV11-3 | NA | TGTGCCAGCAGCCCGATGCTAGCGGGGGGCAATGAGCAGTTCTTC | CASSPMLAGGNEQFF
TRBD2 | TRBJ2-3 | TRBV19 | NA | TGTGCCAGTAGTAGACCCATGGGACTAACAGATACGCAGTATTTT | CASSRPMGLTDTQYF
NA | TRBJ1-3 | TRBV5-6 | NA | TGTGCCAGCAGCTTGTACGGGGGCTCTGGAAACACCATATATTTT | CASSLYGGSGNTIYF
TRBD2 | TRBJ2-1 | TRBV12-3/TRBV12-4 | NA | TGTGCCAGCACCAGGACTAGTGATGAGCAGTTCTTC | CASTRTSDEQFF
NA | TRBJ2-7 | TRBV18 | NA | TGTGCCAGCTCACCCCCGGGACTGGCGTACGAGCAGTACTTC | CASSPPGLAYEQYF
NA | TRBJ2-7 | TRBV5-1 | NA | TGCGCCAGCAGCTTGCAGACAGCCTACGAGCAGTACTTC | CASSLQTAYEQYF
NA | TRBJ2-1 | TRBV15 | NA | TGTGCCACCAGCATTGGGCTAGCCAACAATGAGCAGTTCTTC | CATSIGLANNEQFF
TRBD2 | TRBJ2-1 | TRBV19 | few | TGTGCCAGTAGTCTCCTCGGACTAGCGGGGGGGAACAATGAGCAGTTCTTC | CASSLLGLAGGNNEQFF
TRBD1 | TRBJ1-6 | TRBV7-4 | NA | TGTGCCAGCAGCTTTCGCCAGGGGGGCAGACCAAGCTCCTATAATTCACCCCTCCACTTT | CASSFRQGGRPSSYNSPLHF
NA | TRBJ2-2 | TRBV12-3/TRBV12-4 | NA | TGTGCCAGCAGTTTGAGGGAGGTCGGGGAGCTGTTTTTT | CASSLREVGELFF